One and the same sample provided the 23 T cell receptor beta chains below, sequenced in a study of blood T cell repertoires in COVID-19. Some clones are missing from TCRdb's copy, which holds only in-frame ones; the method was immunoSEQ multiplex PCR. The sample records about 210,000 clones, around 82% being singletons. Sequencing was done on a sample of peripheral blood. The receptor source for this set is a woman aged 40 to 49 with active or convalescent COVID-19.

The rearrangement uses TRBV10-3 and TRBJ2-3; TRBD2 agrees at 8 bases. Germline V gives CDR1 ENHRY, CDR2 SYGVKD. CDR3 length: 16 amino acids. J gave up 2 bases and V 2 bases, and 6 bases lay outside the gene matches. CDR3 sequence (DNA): TGTGCCATCAGTGAGAGCGGGAGCGGAGACACAGATACGCAGTATTTT. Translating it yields CAISESGSGDTDTQYF.

CDR3 DNA sequence: TGCGCCAGCAGCCCCGGGACAGGGGCTAATAGCAATCAGCCCCAGCATTTT. Its translation is CASSPGTGANSNQPQHF. The J gene is TRBJ1-5, the V gene TRBV5-1; TRBD1 aligns across 10 bases. This CDR3 comprises 17 residues. The J segment lost 0 bases and the V segment lost 4 bases, leaving 7 bases of the junction unmatched. Germline loops: CDR1 SGHRS, CDR2 YFSETQ.

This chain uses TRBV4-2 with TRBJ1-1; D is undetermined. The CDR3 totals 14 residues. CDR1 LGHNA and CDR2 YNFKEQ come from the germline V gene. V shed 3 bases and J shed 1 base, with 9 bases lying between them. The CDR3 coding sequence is TGTGCCAGCAGCCATCAACAACAGAACACTGAAGCTTTCTTT. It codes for CASSHQQQNTEAFF.

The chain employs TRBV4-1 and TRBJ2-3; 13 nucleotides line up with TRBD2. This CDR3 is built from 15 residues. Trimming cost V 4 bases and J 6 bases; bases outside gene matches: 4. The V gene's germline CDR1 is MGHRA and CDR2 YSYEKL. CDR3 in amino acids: CASSLRTSGSDTQYF. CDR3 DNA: TGCGCCAGCAGCCTAAGGACTAGCGGGAGTGATACGCAGTATTTT.

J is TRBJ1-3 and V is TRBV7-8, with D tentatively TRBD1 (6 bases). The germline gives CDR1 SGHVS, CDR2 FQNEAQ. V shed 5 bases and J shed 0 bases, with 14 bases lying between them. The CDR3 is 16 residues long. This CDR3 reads CASSIRDKDSGNTIYF. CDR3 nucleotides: TGTGCCAGCAGCATCCGGGACAAAGACTCTGGAAACACCATATATTTT.

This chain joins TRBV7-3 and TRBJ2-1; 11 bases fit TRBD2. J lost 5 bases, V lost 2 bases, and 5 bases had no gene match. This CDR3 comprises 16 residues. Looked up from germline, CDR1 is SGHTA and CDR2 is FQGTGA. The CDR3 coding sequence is TGTGCCAGCAGCTTACTAGCGGGAGGAACTCACAATGAGCAGTTCTTC. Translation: CASSLLAGGTHNEQFF.

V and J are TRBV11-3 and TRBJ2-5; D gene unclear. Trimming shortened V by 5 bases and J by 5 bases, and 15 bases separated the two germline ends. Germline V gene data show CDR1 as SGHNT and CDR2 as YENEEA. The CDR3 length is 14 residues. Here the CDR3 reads CASSLRGPRETQYF. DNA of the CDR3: TGTGCCAGCAGCCTCCGAGGTCCCCGGGAGACCCAGTACTTC.

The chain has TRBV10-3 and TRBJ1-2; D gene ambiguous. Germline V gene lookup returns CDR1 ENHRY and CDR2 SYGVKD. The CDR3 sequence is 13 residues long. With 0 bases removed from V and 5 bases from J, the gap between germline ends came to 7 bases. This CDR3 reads CAISESTLYGYTF. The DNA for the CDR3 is TGTGCCATCAGTGAGTCGACTCTATATGGCTACACCTTC.

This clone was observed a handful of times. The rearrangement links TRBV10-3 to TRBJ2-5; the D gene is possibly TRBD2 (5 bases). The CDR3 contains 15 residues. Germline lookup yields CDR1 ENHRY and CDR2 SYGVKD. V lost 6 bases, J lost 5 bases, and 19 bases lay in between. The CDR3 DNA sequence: TGTGCCATCAGCGCAGGACTCATAAGTGCGGAGACCCAGTACTTC. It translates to CAISAGLISAETQYF.

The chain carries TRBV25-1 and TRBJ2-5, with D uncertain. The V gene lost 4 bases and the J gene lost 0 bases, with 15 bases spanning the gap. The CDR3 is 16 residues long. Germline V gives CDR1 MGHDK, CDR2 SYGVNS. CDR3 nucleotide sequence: TGTGCCAGCAGTGTTTTCTTTGCACTGAACCAAGAGACCCAGTACTTC. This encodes CASSVFFALNQETQYF.

CDR3 sequence: CAWSAGQGRLPQHF. The CDR3, as DNA: TGTGCCTGGAGTGCGGGGCAGGGGCGTTTGCCCCAGCATTTT. This chain uses TRBV30 with TRBJ1-5; maybe TRBD1 (6 bases). Trimming removed 1 base at V and 9 bases at J, with 16 bases between. The CDR3 loop spans 14 amino acids. Germline V gene lookup returns CDR1 GTSNPN and CDR2 SVGIG (reference sequence).

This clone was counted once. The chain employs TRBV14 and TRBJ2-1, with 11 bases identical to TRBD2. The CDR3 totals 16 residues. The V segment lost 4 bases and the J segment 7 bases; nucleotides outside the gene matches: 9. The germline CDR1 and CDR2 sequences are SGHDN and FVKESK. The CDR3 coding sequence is TGTGCCAGCAGCCCAAAGGGACTAGCGGTCGGGAATGAGCAGTTCTTC. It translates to CASSPKGLAVGNEQFF.

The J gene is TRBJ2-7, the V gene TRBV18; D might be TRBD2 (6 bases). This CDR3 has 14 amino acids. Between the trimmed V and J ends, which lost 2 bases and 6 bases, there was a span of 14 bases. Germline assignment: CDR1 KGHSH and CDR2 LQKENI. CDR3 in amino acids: CASSPTPGGAEQYF. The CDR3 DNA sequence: TGTGCCAGCTCACCAACGCCAGGAGGGGCCGAGCAGTACTTC.

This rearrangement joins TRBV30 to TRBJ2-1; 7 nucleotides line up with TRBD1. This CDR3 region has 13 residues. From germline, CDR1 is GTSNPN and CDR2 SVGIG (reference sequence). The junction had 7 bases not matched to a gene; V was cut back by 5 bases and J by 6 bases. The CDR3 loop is CAWEVQGTNEQFF. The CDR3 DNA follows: TGTGCCTGGGAGGTACAGGGGACCAATGAGCAGTTCTTC.

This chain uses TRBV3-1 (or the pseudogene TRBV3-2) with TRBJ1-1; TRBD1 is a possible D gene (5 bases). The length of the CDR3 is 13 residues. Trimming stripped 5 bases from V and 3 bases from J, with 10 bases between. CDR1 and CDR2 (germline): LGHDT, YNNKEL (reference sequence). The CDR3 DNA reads TGTGCCAGCAGCTGGGGGGACTACACTGAAGCTTTCTTT. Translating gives CASSWGDYTEAFF.

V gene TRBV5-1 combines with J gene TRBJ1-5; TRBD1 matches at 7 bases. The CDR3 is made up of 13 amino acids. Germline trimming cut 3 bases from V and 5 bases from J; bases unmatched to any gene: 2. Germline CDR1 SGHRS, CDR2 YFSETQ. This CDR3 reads CASSYTGDQPQHF. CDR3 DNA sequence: TGCGCCAGCAGCTATACAGGGGATCAGCCCCAGCATTTT.

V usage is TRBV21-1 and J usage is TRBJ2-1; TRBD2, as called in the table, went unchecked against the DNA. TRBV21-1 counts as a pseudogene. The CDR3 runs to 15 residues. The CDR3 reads CASSRLAGVLSEQFF. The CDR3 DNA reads TGTGCCAGCAGCCGACTAGCGGGAGTTTTGAGTGAGCAGTTCTTC.

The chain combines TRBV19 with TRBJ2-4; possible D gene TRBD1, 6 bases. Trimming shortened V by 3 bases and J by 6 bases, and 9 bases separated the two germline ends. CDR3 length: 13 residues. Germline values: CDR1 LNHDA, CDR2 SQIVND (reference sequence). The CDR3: CASSMWDINIQYF. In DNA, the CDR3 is TGTGCCAGTAGTATGTGGGACATAAACATTCAGTACTTC.

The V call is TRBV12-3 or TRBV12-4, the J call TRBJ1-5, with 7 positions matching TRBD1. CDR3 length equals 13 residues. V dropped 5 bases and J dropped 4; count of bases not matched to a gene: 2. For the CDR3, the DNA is TGTGCCAGCAGTGGGGGACAGAATCAGCCCCAGCATTTT. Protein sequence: CASSGGQNQPQHF.

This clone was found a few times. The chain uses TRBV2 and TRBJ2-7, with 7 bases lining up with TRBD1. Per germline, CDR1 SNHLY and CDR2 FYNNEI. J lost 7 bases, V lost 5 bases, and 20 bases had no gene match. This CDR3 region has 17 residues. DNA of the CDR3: TGTGCCAGCAGTAAACGAGGACAGGCGCTTACGTTTGGGGAGCAGTACTTC. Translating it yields CASSKRGQALTFGEQYF.

As DNA, the CDR3 is TGCGCCAGCAGCTTAGAGGGGGCACATAATGAGCAGTTCTTC. Protein product: CASSLEGAHNEQFF. The chain links TRBV5-1 to TRBJ2-1; 7 bases align to TRBD1. V lost 2 bases to trimming and J lost 7 bases; unmatched junction nucleotides: 6. This CDR3 spans 14 amino acids. Germline V CDR1 and CDR2: SGHRS, YFSETQ.

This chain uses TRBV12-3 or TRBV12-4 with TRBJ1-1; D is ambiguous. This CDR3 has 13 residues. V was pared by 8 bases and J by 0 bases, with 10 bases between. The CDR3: CASARDLNTEAFF. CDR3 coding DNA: TGTGCCAGCGCCCGGGATCTGAACACTGAAGCTTTCTTT.

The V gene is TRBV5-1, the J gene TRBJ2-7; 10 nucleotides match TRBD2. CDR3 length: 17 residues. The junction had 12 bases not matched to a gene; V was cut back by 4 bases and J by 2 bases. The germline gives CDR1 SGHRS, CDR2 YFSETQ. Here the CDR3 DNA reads TGCGCCAGCAGCATAGACTGGGGGACTAGCGAACCCTACGAGCAGTACTTC. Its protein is CASSIDWGTSEPYEQYF.